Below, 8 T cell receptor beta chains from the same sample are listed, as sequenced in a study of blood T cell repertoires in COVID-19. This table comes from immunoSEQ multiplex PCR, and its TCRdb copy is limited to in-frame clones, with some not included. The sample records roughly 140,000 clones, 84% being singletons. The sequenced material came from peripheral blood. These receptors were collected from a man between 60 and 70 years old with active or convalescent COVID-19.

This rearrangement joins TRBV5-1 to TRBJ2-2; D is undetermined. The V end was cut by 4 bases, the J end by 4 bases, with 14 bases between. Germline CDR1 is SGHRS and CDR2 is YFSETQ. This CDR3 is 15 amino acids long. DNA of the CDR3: TGCGCCAGCAGCCTGGAAACCCCGGGCACCGGGGAGCTGTTTTTT. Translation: CASSLETPGTGELFF.

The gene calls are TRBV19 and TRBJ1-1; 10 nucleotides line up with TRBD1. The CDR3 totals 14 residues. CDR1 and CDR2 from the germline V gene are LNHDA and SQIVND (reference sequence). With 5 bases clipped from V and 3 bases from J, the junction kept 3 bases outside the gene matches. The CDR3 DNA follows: TGTGCCAGTAGTTCCGGGACAGGGGACACTGAAGCTTTCTTT. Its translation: CASSSGTGDTEAFF.

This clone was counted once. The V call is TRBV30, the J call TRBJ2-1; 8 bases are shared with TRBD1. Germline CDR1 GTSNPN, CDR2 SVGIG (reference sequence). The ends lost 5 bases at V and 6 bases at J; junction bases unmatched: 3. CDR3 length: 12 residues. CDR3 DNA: TGTGCCTGGGACAGGGGCGTCAATGAGCAGTTCTTC. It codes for CAWDRGVNEQFF. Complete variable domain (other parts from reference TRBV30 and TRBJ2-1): SQTIHQWPATLVQPVGSPLSLECTVEGTSNPNLYWYRQAAGRGLQLLFYSVGIGQISSEVPQNLSASRPQDRQFILSSKKLLLSDSGFYLCAWDRGVNEQFFGPGTRLTVL.

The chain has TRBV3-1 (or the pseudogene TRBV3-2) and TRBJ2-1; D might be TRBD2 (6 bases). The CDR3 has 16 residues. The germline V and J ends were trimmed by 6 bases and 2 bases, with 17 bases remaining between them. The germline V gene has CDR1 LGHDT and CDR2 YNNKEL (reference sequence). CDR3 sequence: CASRLTPGVPYNEQFF. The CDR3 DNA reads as TGTGCCAGCAGGCTCACCCCGGGAGTCCCCTACAATGAGCAGTTCTTC.

The CDR3 DNA is TGTGCCAGCTCACCAGATTTAGGAGCGGGGACCCAGCATTTT. Encoded protein: CASSPDLGAGTQHF. This chain connects TRBV18 to TRBJ1-5; D uncertain. V was trimmed by 2 bases and J by 11 bases, leaving 16 bases between them. The CDR3 totals 14 residues. Germline V CDR1 and CDR2: KGHSH, LQKENI.

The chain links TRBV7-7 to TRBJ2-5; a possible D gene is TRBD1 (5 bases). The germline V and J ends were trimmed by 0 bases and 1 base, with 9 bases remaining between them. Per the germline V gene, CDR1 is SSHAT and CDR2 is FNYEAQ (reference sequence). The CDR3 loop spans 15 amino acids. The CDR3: CASSLAGQIQETQYF. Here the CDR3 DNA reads TGTGCCAGCAGCTTAGCGGGGCAGATCCAAGAGACCCAGTACTTC.

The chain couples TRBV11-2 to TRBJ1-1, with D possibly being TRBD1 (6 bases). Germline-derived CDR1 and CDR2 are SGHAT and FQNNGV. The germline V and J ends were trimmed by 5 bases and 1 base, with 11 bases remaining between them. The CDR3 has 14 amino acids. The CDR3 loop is CASSNGRGNTEAFF. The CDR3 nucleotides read TGTGCCAGCAGCAACGGCAGGGGGAACACTGAAGCTTTCTTT.

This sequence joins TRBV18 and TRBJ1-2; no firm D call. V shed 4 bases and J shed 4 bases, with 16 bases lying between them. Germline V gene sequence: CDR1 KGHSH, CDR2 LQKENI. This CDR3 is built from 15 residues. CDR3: CASSREPNAIYGYTF. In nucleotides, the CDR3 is TGTGCCAGCTCACGAGAACCGAACGCTATCTATGGCTACACCTTC. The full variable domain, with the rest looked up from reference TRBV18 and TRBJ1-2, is NAGVMQNPRHLVRRRGQEARLRCSPMKGHSHVYWYRQLPEEGLKFMVYLQKENIIDESGMPKERFSAEFPKEGPSILRIQQVVRGDSAAYFCASSREPNAIYGYTFGSGTRLTVV.